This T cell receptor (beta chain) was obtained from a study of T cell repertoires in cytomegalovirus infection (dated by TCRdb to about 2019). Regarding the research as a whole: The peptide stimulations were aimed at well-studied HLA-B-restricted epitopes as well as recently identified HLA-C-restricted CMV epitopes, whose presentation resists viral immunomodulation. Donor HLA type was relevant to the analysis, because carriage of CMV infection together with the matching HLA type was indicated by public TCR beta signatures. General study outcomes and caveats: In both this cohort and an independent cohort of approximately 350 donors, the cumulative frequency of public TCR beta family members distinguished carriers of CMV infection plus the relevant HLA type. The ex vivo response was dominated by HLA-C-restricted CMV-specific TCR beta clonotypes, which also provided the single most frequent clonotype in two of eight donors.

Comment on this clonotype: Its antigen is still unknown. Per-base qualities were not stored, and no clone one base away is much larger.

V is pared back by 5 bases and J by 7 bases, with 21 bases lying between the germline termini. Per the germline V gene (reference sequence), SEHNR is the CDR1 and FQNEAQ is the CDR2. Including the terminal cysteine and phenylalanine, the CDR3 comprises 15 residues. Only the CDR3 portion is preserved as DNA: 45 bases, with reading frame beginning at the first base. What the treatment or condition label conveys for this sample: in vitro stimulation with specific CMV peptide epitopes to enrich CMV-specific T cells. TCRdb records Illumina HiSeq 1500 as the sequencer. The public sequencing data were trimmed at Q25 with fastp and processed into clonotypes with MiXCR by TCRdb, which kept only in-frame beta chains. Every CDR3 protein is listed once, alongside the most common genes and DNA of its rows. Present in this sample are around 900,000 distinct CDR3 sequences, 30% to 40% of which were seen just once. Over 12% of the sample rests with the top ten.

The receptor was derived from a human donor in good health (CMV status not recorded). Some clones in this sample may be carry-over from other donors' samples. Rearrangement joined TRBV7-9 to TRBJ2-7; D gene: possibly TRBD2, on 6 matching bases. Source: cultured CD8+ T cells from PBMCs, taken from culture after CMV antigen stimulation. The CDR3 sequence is CASSPVEGTLGEQYF. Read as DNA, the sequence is TGTGCCAGCAGCCCCGTGGAGGGCACGCTAGGAGAGCAGTACTTC.